This T cell receptor (beta chain) was identified during a study of T cell responses to AZD1222 COVID-19 vaccine (dated by TCRdb to the early 2020s). Regarding the research as a whole: A total of around 240 trial participants underwent TCR sequencing, of whom 200 to 220 received two doses of AZD1222 and roughly 25 received two doses of the MenACWY control vaccine. Enrollment into the trials was organized by age into subgroups of 18-55, 56-69 and 70-plus years, and those subgroups contained roughly 150, 30 and 60 TCR-sequenced participants, respectively. Overall study results and their limits: Nearly half of unique spike-specific TCRs reportedly recognized epitopes outside regions mutated in the B.1.351 and B.1.1.7 variants. The vaccine-associated CD4 TCRs covered the entire spike protein, and the dominant responses fell in regions 160-218 and 743-854. After two AZD1222 doses, spike-specific TCR breadth and depth were significantly higher than at day 0 and than in MenACWY recipients. The 56-69-year group was small, and its depth increase did not reach significance, likely because of low power. Conclusions about previously exposed vaccinees are limited because only 5 or 6 AZD1222 recipients were SARS-CoV-2 seropositive at baseline. Because no day 14 peak-response samples were available, repertoires were characterized only after the peak T cell response. Most participants were white British and females outnumbered males, and the authors suggested that clonal diversity may have been underestimated.

Regarding this clone: This clone's antigen is unknown. Qualities for individual bases were not recorded, and no much larger clone is one base off.

Reading the label with the study, this specimen's time point is: about 28 days (+/-7) after the second vaccine dose. Because spike-specific TCR depth and breadth did not differ between the two schedules, AZD1222 recipients who got a second dose at roughly 4 weeks were pooled with those who got a second dose at roughly 12 weeks. The vaccinee samples were drawn from two UK trials, COV001 and COV002, one of which was a single-blind randomized controlled phase 2/3 trial testing AZD1222 (ChAdOx1 nCoV-19) in healthy adults. For TCRbeta chain sequencing, PBMC samples were collected from trial participants at day 0 and at day 28 after the second dose. CDR1 and CDR2 are read off the germline V gene as SGHRS and YFSETQ. V loses 8 bases at its end and J loses 4 bases; junction bases beyond the gene matches: 8. Inclusive of the bounding cysteine and phenylalanine, the CDR3 is 13 residues long. The sequence is cut down to CDR3 DNA, 39 bases in frame from base 1.

The CDR3 regions of human TCRbeta chains were subjected to immunosequencing. On the authors' methods: TCRs in the repertoires were compared against a reference library of SARS-CoV-2-specific TCRs that had been generated with the MIRA antigen-specificity platform. Breadth was defined as the fraction of unique TCRs that were SARS-CoV-2-associated, and depth was defined as the fraction of total T cells that were SARS-CoV-2-associated. Each spike-specific TCR was assigned to its reactive spike region and to a CD4 or CD8 class using the MIRA data. Log10-transformed breadth and depth values were compared by one-way ANOVA with Sidak's multiple comparisons tests. TCRdb's version of the immuneACCESS table is confined to in-frame rearrangements and falls short of the full clone set. An unresolved V gene accounts for under half of the shortfall where checked; the remainder is of unknown origin. V and J calls plus clone size are reproduced from that table; the DNA served to infer D and trimming. Recorded for this sample are fewer than 120,000 clones; roughly 93% of them occurred a single time. Around 2.8% of the sample rests with the top ten.

The rearranged chain carries TRBV5-1 and TRBJ1-1, with 7 junctional bases fitting TRBD1. The sequence derives from an adult who received the AZD1222 COVID-19 vaccine. The sample here was peripheral blood, taken 28 days after the second AZD1222 dose. The DNA reads TGCGCCAGTAATAGACAGGGAGGCACTGAAGCTTTCTTT. Its protein reads: CASNRQGGTEAFF. The CDR3, completed at both ends by the reference TRBV5-1 and TRBJ1-1 genes, gives the full variable domain KAGVTQTPRYLIKTRGQQVTLSCSPISGHRSVSWYQQTPGQGLQFLFEYFSETQRNKGNFPGRFSGRQFSNSRSEMNVSTLELGDSALYLCASNRQGGTEAFFGQGTRLTVV.